This T cell receptor beta chain was captured by sequencing in a study of shared clonotypes between healthy human individuals. The germline gives CDR1 MDHEN, CDR2 SYDVKM. Trimming took 5 bases from V and 3 from J; bases not matched to a gene: 9. This CDR3 spans 15 amino acids. Only in-frame clones appear in the TCRdb table, and some are missing; sequencing was by immunoSEQ multiplex PCR. The sample lists more than 550,000 clones, roughly 72% occurring once. Of note for this clone: What it binds is unknown.

Negatively enriched CD4+ T cells were divided by CD45RA into naive and memory. General study findings and limits: Four donors held roughly 5% of naive CD4 clonotypes in common. Estimated richness was generally greater in naive than memory subsets.

Source material: memory CD4+ T cells sorted from blood. Subset defined: CD45RA-negative fraction. The V and J genes are TRBV28 and TRBJ2-7; 8 bases line up with TRBD1. This sequence originates from a woman aged 25 to 45 in good health. The CDR3 spells CASSTRDRSVYEQYF. CDR3 bases: TGTGCCAGCAGTACCCGGGACAGGTCTGTCTACGAGCAGTACTTC.